This T cell receptor beta chain derives from a study of molecular identifiers for immune sequencing clone quantification. In preparing bulk TCR libraries, previously described methods and listed TCR primers were used. Via MiXCR, TCRdb re-called the PCR reads, giving one row per CDR3 protein. The sample gives just over 40,000 distinct CDR3 sequences, 24% of which show up once; 0.85% to 1% is in the top ten. Note on this clonotype: The junction differs from germline at one of its ends, possibly a read error.

In germline, CDR1 is GTSNPN, CDR2 SVGIG (reference sequence). This CDR3 has 10 residues. The TCR was taken from a human donor in good health. Some libraries in this study had Jurkat cell RNA spiked in. The specimen sequenced was naive CD8+ T cells from blood, with Jurkat cell RNA spiked in. Subset reported: FACS-sorted CD8+CD4-CCR7+CD45RA+ naive T cells. This sequence joins TRBV30 and TRBJ1-1, with D uncertain. The CDR3 reads CAWGVLGAFF. The CDR3, as DNA: TGTGCCTGGGGTGTGCTGGGGGCTTTCTTT.